The following is a TCR beta chain sequence with its context. This clone was picked up a small number of times. Its target antigen remains unknown. Base qualities are not provided; no much larger clone lies one nucleotide away. Whole blood was collected in K2EDTA tubes by collaborating institutions according to the institutions' own protocols. For TCRbeta analysis, collaborators shipped samples in one of three forms: frozen whole blood, isolated PBMCs, or DNA extracted from either of those sample types. The data were obtained in a study of blood T cell repertoires in COVID-19 (dated by TCRdb to the early 2020s). General notes on the study: Collaborator samples came from the United States, Italy and Spain and covered acute and convalescent phases of COVID-19. Subjects who had been exposed to COVID-19, were actively infected with it, or had recovered from it provided the deeply sampled blood TCRbeta repertoires that made up the dataset. Where available, HLA class I and class II types were obtained from metadata supplied by the sample provider rather than from assay-based typing. The material from the prospective study consisted of cDNA or gDNA derived from T cells, B-cell-depleted T cells, or PBMCs. The repertoires were released in a freely available public database intended as a resource for research on the immune response to SARS-CoV-2. The samples were drawn from two sources: the first 160 participants of the ongoing ImmuneRACE study, and over 1,000 subjects contributed by 6 global collaborators. Nearly every sample came with metadata listing a de-identified subject ID, COVID-19 status, age in years and sex.

Based on the germline V gene, the CDR1 and CDR2 sequences are SGHRS and YFSETQ. A distance of 16 bases separates the germline ends of V and J, which lose 4 bases and 3 bases respectively. From the cysteine through the phenylalanine, the CDR3 covers 15 amino acids. Only the CDR3 portion is preserved as DNA: 45 bases, with reading frame beginning at the first base. TCRbeta CDR3 regions were amplified from genomic DNA using the immunoSEQ Assay, a bias-controlled multiplex PCR. For the original study's pipeline: The number of nucleated cells in each sample was estimated by amplification of reference gene primers within the assay. Sequence reads were collapsed and filtered to measure the absolute abundance of every unique TCRbeta CDR3 rearrangement. For each sample, productive Simpson clonality was calculated as the square root of Simpson's diversity index across productive rearrangements. TCRdb's version of the immuneACCESS table is confined to in-frame rearrangements and falls short of the full clone set. An unresolved V gene accounts for under half of the shortfall where checked; the remainder is of unknown origin. V, J and clone size were drawn from that table, and D and trimming were deduced from the DNA. The sample records 55,000 to 75,000 clones, 82% of which are singletons. The ten largest make up 15% to 20% of the sample.

The full study reports these points: Clinical and demographic metadata were provided uncurated, with the amount varying by source and participant.

This chain is built from TRBV5-1 and TRBJ1-1; TRBD1 is a possible D gene, resting on 5 matching bases. The sample comprised peripheral blood. This sequence was found in a man aged 80 or over with active COVID-19. The CDR3 region: CASSPLDVRDTEAFF. In nucleotide form, the sequence is TGCGCCAGCAGCCCTCTGGACGTCAGGGACACTGAAGCTTTCTTT.